This entry concerns a single T cell receptor beta chain. Germline lookup yields CDR1 SGHAT and CDR2 FQNNGV. Trimming took 3 bases from V and 5 from J; bases not matched to a gene: 9. The length of the CDR3 is 15 residues. Several immunoSEQ plates received, in even portions, the genomic DNA of each subset. Profiling relied on immunoSEQ multiplex PCR, and the TCRdb table lists in-frame clones only, not all of them. The table has around 2.1 million clones, 85% to 95% seen once. This sample was included in a study of shared clonotypes between healthy human individuals. The naive CD8 fraction comprised CD45RO-negative cells positively selected for CCR7 and excluded terminally differentiated effector memory CD45RA+ cells.

The rearrangement links TRBV11-2 to TRBJ2-5; TRBD2 matches at 7 bases. The receptor's source is a man aged 18 to 29 in good health. Some clones in this sample may be carry-over from other donors' samples. The sample was naive CD8+ T cells from PBMCs. The CDR3 DNA reads TGTGCCAGCAGCTTTTACGGGGGGATGGGGGAGACCCAGTACTTC. This sequence encodes CASSFYGGMGETQYF.